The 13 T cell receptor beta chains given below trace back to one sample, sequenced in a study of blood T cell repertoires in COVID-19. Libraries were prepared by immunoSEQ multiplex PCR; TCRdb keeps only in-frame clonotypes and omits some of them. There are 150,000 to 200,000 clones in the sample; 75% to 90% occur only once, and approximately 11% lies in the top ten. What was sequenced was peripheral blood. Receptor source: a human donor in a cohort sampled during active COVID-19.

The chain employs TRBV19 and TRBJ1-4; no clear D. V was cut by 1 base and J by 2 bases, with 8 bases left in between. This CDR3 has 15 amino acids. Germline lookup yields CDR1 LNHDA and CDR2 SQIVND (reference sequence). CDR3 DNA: TGTGCCAGTAGTATAGGGGGAGCCACTAATGAAAAACTGTTTTTT. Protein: CASSIGGATNEKLFF.

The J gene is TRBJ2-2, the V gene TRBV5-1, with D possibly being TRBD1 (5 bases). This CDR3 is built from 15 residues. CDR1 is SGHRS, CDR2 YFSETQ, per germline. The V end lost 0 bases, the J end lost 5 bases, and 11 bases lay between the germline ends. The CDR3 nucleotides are TGCGCCAGCAGCTTGGAAGGGGTCTTGACCGGGGAGCTGTTTTTT. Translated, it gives CASSLEGVLTGELFF.

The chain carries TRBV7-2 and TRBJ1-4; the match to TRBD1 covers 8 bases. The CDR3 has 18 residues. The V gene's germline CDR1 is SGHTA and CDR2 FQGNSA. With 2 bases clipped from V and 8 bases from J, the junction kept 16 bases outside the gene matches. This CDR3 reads CASSLRGTGGLGAEKLFF. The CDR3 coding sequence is TGTGCCAGCAGCTTAAGGGGGACAGGTGGGCTGGGAGCGGAAAAACTGTTTTTT.

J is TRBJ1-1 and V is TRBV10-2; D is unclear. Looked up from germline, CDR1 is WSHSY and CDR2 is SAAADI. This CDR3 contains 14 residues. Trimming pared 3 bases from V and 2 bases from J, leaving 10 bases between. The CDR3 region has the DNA TGCGCCAGCAGTGACCGGTACCCAAACACTGAAGCTTTCTTT. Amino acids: CASSDRYPNTEAFF.

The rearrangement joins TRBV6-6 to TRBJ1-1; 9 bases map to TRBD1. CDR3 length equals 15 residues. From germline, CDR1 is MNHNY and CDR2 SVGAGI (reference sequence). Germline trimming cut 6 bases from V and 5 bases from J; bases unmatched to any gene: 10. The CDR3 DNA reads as TGTGCCAGCAGACGGCCCCGGGACAGGGATACTGAAGCTTTCTTT. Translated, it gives CASRRPRDRDTEAFF.

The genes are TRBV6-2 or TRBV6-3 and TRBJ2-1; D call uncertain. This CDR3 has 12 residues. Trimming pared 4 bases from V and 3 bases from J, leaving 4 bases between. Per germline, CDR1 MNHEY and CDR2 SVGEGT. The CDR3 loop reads CASSLLYNEQFF. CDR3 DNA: TGTGCCAGCAGTTTACTCTACAATGAGCAGTTCTTC.

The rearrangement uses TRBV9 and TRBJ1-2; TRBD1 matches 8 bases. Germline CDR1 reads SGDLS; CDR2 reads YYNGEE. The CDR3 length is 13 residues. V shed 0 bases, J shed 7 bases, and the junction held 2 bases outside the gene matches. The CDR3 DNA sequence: TGTGCCAGCAGCGTAGAACAGGGGGGTGGCTACACCTTC. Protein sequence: CASSVEQGGGYTF.

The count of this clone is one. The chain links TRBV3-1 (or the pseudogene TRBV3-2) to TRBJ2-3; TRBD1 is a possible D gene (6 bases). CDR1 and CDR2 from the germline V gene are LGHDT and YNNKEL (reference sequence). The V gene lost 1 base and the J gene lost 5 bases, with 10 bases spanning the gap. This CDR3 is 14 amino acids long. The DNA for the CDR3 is TGTGCCAGCAGCCAAGCACAGGGAAGAGATACGCAGTATTTT. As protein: CASSQAQGRDTQYF.

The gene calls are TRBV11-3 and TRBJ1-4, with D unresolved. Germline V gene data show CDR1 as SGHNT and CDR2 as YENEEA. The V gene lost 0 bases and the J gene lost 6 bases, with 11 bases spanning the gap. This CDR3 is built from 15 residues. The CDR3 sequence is CASSLDKEAYEKLFF. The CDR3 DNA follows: TGTGCCAGCAGCTTAGACAAGGAAGCGTATGAAAAACTGTTTTTT. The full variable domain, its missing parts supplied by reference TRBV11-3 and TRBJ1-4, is EAGVVQSPRYKIIEKKQPVAFWCNPISGHNTLYWYLQNLGQGPELLIRYENEEAVDDSQLPKDRFSAERLKGVDSTLKIQPAELGDSAVYLCASSLDKEAYEKLFFGSGTQLSVL.

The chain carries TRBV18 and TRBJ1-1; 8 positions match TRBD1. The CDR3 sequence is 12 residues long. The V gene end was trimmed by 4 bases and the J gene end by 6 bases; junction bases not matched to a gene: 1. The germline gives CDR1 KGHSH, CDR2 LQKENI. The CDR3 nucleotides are TGTGCCAGCTCACAGACAGGGGCTGAAGCTTTCTTT. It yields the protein CASSQTGAEAFF.

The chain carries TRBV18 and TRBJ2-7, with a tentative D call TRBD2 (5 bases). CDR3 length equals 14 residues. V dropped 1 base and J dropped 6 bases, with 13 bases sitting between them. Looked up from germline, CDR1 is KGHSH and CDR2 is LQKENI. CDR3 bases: TGTGCCAGCTCACCACAAGCTAGCCTGGGCGAGCAGTACTTC. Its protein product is CASSPQASLGEQYF. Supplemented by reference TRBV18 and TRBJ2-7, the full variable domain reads NAGVMQNPRHLVRRRGQEARLRCSPMKGHSHVYWYRQLPEEGLKFMVYLQKENIIDESGMPKERFSAEFPKEGPSILRIQQVVRGDSAAYFCASSPQASLGEQYFGPGTRLTVT.

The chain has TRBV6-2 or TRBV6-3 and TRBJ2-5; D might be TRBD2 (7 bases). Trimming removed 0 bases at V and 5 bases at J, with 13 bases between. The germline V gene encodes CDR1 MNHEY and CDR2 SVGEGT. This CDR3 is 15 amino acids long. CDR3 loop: CASSYSRGAGETQYF. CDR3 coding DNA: TGTGCCAGCAGTTACTCTCGGGGGGCCGGGGAGACCCAGTACTTC.

CDR3 bases: TGTGCCAGCAGTGAAGGGCGGGGGGAACCCTACGAGCAGTACTTC. This sequence encodes CASSEGRGEPYEQYF. This rearrangement joins TRBV2 to TRBJ2-7, with 8 bases aligning to TRBD2. Germline V gene lookup returns CDR1 SNHLY and CDR2 FYNNEI. V lost 1 base, J lost 2 bases, and 4 bases stayed unmatched. The CDR3 covers 15 residues.